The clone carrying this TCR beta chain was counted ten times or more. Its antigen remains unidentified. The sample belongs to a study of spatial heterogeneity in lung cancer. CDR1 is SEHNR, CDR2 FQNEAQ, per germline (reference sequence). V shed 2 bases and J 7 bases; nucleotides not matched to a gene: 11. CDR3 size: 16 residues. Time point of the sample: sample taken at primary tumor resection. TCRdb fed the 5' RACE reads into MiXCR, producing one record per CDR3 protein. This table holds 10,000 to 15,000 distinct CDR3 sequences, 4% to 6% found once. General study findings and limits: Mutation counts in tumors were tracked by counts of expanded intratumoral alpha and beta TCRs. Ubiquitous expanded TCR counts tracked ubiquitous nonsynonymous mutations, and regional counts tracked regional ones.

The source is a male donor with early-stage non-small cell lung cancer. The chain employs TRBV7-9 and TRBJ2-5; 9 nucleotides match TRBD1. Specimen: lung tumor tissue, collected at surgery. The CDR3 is CASSLFEPGQGGTQYF. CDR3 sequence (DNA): TGTGCCAGCAGCTTATTCGAACCGGGACAGGGAGGGACCCAGTACTTC.